This TCR beta chain was captured by sequencing in a study of T cell changes during pregnancy in multiple sclerosis. Looked up from germline, CDR1 is SNHLY and CDR2 is FYNNEI. Germline trimming cut 6 bases from V and 3 bases from J; bases unmatched to any gene: 6. This CDR3 has 14 amino acids. Profiled with immunoSEQ multiplex PCR; TCRdb holds only in-frame clones, not every one. This sample has about 80,000 clones; about 90% occur once, and the top ten carry around 2.6%. The TCR sequence derives from a female donor with multiple sclerosis, enrolled in a pregnancy study. This sequence joins TRBV2 and TRBJ1-1; TRBD1 matches 8 bases. The sequenced sample was peripheral blood, obtained before pregnancy. CDR3 nucleotide sequence: TGTGCCAGCAGGCCAGGGGGCGCTTACACTGAAGCTTTCTTT. Translating gives CASRPGGAYTEAFF.